This T cell receptor (beta chain) was sequenced during a study of post-analysis software for immune sequencing data. Study context: The patients showed relapsing-remitting, secondary progressive and progressive-relapsing multiple sclerosis courses. Regarding the study as a whole: The F measure placed samples prepared in the same batch into strongly shared clusters. Controls showed lower frequencies than patients for roughly five TRBV segments, and TRBV5-6, TRBV5-1 and TRBV20-1 were among these. Controls showed significantly higher normalized Chao1 diversity than did multiple sclerosis patients.

The authors incorporated unique molecular identifiers into the TCR beta cDNA libraries. Via MiXCR, TCRdb re-called the PCR reads, giving one row per CDR3 protein. Of roughly 800,000 distinct CDR3 sequences listed, approximately 53% are singletons. The ends lost 7 bases at V and 6 bases at J; junction bases unmatched: 8. The CDR3 has 12 residues. Germline loops: CDR1 SQVTM, CDR2 ANQGSEA. Details on this clonotype: Its antigen remains unknown.

Sequencing input: blood. The sequence was collected from a girl aged 10 to 17 with multiple sclerosis. The chain is built from TRBV29-1 and TRBJ1-2, with 7 bases that match TRBD1. CDR3 amino acids: CSADRASDGYTF. The CDR3 bases are TGCAGCGCAGACAGGGCTTCGGATGGCTACACCTTC. Together with reference TRBV29-1 and TRBJ1-2, the CDR3 gives the full variable domain: SAVISQKPSRDICQRGTSLTIQCQVDSQVTMMFWYRQQPGQSLTLIATANQGSEATYESGFVIDKFPISRPNLTFSTLTVSNMSPEDSSIYLCSADRASDGYTFGSGTRLTVV.